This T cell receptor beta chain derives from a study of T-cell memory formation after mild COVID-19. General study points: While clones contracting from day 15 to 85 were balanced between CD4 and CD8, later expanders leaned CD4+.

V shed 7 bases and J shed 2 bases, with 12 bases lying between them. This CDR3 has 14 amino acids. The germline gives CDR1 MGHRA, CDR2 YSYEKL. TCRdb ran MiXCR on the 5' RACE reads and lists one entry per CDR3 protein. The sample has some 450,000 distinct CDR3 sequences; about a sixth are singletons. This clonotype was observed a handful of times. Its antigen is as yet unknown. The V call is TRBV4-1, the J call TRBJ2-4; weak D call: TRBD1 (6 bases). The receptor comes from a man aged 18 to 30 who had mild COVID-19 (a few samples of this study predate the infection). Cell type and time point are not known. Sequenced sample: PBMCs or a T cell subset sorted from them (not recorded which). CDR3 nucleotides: TGCGCCAGCAATGACCAGGGGTCCAAAAACATTCAGTACTTC. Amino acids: CASNDQGSKNIQYF.